The clone carrying this TCR beta chain appeared many times. What it binds is unknown. This CDR3 spans 15 amino acids. Trimming stripped 0 bases from V and 4 bases from J, with 13 bases between. The V gene's germline CDR1 is SGHRS and CDR2 YFSETQ. The sample comes from a study of prognosis after radiotherapy for stage I lung cancer. Overall study context: Each non-small cell lung cancer patient was deemed medically inoperable. General study findings and limits: Reduced Shannon entropy following stereotactic body radiation therapy was recorded in patients who developed distant metastases. The authors did not determine whether the expanded TCR clones were tumor-specific.

Amplification of the TCR beta CDR3 (from genomic DNA) was done by two-round multiplex PCR. First-round PCR amplification was performed with primers specific to each TRBV and TRBJ gene. One entry per CDR3 protein results from TCRdb running MiXCR on the multiplex PCR reads. The sample consists of more than 30,000 distinct CDR3 sequences, about 40% of them appearing once. The sample in question was PBMCs, obtained before or after stereotactic body radiation therapy (not recorded which). The J gene is TRBJ2-5, the V gene TRBV5-1; D is tentatively TRBD1 or TRBD2 (6 bases each). This clonotype was sampled from a donor over 45 with non-small cell lung cancer. The CDR3 DNA follows: TGCGCCAGCAGCTTGGCAGGGGCCGGGGGAGAGACCCAGTACTTC. Its translation: CASSLAGAGGETQYF.